The present TCR beta chain was sequenced within a study of blood T cell repertoires in COVID-19. Authors' analysis steps: Amplification from reference gene primers served as the basis for estimated nucleated cell counts. Profiled with immunoSEQ multiplex PCR; TCRdb holds only in-frame clones, not every one. Clone size and V and J calls were adopted from that table, with D and trimming inferred from the DNA. The table records about 150,000 clones, around 84% of them present only once. Trimming removed 7 bases at V and 4 bases at J, with 19 bases between. CDR3 length: 16 amino acids. Germline CDR1 is MDHEN and CDR2 is SYDVKM.

The V call is TRBV28, the J call TRBJ2-2; D may be TRBD2 (6 bases). This TCR came from a man aged 70 or older with acute or convalescent COVID-19. The sequenced material came from peripheral blood. CDR3: CASISRTGGPTGELFF. CDR3 coding DNA: TGTGCCAGCATCTCCCGGACTGGAGGGCCCACCGGGGAGCTGTTTTTT.